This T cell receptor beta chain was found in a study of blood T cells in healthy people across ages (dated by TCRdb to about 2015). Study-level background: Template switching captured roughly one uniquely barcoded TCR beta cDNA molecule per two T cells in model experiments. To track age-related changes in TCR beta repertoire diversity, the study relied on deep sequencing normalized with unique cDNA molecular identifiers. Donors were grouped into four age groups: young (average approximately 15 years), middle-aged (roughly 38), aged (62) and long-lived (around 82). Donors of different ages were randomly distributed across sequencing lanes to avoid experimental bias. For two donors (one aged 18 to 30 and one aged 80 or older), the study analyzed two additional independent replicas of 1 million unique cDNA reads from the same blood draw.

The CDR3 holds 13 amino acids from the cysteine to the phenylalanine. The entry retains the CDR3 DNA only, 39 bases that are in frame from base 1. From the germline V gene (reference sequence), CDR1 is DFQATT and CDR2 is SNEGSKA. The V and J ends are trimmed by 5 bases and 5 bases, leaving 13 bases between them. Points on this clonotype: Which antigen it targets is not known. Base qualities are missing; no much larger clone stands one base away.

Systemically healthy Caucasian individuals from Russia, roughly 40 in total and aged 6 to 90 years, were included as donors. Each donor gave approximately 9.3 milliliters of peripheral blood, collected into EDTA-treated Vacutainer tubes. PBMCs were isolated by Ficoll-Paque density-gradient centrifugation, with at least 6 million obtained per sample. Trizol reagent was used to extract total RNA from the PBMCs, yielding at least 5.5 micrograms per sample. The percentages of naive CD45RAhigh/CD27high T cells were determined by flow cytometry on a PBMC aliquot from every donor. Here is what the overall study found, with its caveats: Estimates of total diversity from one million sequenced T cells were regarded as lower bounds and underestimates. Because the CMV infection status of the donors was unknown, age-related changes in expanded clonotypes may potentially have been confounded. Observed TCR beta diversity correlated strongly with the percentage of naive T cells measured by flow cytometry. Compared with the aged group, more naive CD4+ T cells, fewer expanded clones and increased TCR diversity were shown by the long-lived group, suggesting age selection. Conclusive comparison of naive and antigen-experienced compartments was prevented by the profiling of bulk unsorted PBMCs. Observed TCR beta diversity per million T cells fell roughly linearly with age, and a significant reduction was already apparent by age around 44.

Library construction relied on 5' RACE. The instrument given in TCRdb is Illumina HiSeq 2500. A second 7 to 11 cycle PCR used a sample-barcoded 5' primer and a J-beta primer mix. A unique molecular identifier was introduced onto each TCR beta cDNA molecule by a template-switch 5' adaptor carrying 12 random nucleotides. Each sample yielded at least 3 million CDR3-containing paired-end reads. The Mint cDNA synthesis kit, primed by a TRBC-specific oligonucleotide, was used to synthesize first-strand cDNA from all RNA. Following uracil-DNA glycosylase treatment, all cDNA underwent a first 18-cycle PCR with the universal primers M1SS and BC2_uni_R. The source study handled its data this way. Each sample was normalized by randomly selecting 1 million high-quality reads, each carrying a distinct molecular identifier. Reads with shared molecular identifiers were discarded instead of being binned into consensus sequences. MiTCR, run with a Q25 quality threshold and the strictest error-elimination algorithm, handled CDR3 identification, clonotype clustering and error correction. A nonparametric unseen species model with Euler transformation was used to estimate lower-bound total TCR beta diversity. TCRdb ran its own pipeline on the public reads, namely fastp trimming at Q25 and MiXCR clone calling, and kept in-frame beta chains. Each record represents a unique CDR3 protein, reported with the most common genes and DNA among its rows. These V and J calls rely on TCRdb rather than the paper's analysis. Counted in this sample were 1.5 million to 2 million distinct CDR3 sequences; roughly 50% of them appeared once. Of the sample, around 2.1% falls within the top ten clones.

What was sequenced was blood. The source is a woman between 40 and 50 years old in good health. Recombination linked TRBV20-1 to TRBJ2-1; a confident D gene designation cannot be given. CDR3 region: CSAPVQSDNEQFF. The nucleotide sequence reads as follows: TGCAGTGCTCCTGTACAGAGCGACAATGAGCAGTTCTTC.